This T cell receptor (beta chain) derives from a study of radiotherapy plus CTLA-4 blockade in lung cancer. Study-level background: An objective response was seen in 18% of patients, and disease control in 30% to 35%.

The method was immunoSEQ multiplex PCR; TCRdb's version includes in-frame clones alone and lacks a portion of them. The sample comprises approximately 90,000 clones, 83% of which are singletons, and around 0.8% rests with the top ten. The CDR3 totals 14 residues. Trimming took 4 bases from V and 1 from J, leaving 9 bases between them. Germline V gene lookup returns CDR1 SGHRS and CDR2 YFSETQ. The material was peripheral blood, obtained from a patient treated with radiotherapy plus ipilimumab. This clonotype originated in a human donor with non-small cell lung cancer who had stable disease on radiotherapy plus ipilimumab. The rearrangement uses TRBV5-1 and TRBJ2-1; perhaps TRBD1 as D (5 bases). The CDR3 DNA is TGCGCCAGCAGCGCCGACAGATCCTACAATGAGCAGTTCTTC. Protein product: CASSADRSYNEQFF.